This T cell receptor beta chain originates from a study of blood T cell repertoires in COVID-19. Study context: Acute and convalescent COVID-19 samples came from the United States, Italy and Spain. Sources were T cells, B-cell-depleted T cells, or PBMCs; the material itself was cDNA or gDNA.

V lost 8 bases to trimming and J lost 3 bases, with 25 bases between them. Per the germline V gene, CDR1 is SNHLY and CDR2 is FYNNEI. The CDR3 runs to 17 residues. In the authors' methods: Cell counts per sample came from amplifying reference gene primers. TCRdb keeps only in-frame clones here, not all; method: immunoSEQ multiplex PCR. V, J and clone size are those of that table, while D and trimming were read from the DNA. The sample contains under 110,000 clones, 87% of which appear only once. The TCR sequence derives from a woman aged 30 to 39 with acute or convalescent COVID-19. This chain connects TRBV2 to TRBJ1-1, with a possible D match to TRBD1 (6 bases). Sequenced input: peripheral blood. CDR3 loop: CASEAFQQDKGDTEAFF. The CDR3 nucleotides are TGTGCCAGCGAAGCCTTTCAACAGGACAAGGGGGACACTGAAGCTTTCTTT.